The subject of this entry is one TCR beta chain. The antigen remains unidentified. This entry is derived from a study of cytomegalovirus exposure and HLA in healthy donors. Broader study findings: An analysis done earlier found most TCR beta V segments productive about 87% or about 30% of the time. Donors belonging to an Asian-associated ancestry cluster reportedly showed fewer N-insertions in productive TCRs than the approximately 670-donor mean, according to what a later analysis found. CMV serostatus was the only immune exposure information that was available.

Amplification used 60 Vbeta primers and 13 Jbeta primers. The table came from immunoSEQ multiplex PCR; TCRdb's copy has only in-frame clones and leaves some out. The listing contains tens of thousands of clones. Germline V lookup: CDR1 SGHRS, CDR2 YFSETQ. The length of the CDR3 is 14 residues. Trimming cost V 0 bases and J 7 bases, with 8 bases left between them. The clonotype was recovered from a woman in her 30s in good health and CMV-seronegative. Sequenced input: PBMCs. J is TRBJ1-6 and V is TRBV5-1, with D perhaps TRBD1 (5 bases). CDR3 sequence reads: CASSLESGNSPLHF. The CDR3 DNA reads TGCGCCAGCAGCTTGGAGTCAGGGAATTCACCCCTCCACTTT.